The 9 T cell receptor beta chains below all came from one sample that was sequenced in a study of blood T cells in healthy people across ages. The authors ran a second PCR of 7 to 11 cycles using a sample-barcoded 5' primer and a J-beta primer mix. TCRdb passed the 5' RACE reads through MiXCR, listing each CDR3 protein once. This sample has about a million distinct CDR3 sequences, with about 53% found just once. Source material: blood. The receptors here all came from a woman aged 55-69 years in good health.

J is TRBJ2-4 and V is TRBV10-3, with TRBD2 as a possible D gene (5 bases). From germline, CDR1 is ENHRY and CDR2 SYGVKD. The V gene lost 2 bases and the J gene lost 1 base, with 9 bases spanning the gap. The CDR3 length is 15 residues. The CDR3 is CAISEEGLAKNIQYF. The DNA of the CDR3 is TGTGCCATCAGTGAGGAGGGCTTGGCCAAAAACATTCAGTACTTC.

The chain carries TRBV11-3 and TRBJ2-5, with D tentatively TRBD2 (5 bases). CDR1 and CDR2 from the germline V gene are SGHNT and YENEEA. Trimming removed 4 bases at V and 11 bases at J, with 17 bases between. The CDR3 runs to 13 residues. DNA for the CDR3: TGTGCCAGCAGCTCGGGGTTTCTGAATGAGCAGTACTTC. It is translated as CASSSGFLNEQYF. Complete variable domain (other parts from reference TRBV11-3 and TRBJ2-5): EAGVVQSPRYKIIEKKQPVAFWCNPISGHNTLYWYLQNLGQGPELLIRYENEEAVDDSQLPKDRFSAERLKGVDSTLKIQPAELGDSAVYLCASSSGFLNEQYFGPGTRLLVL.

This sequence joins TRBV3-1 and TRBJ2-1; 12 positions match TRBD2. This CDR3 is built from 18 residues. From germline, CDR1 is LGHDT and CDR2 YNNKEL (reference sequence). After removal of 1 base from V and 4 bases from J, the junction contained 8 bases not matched to a gene. The CDR3: CASSQAETSGRAYNEQFF. CDR3 nucleotide sequence: TGTGCCAGCAGCCAAGCGGAGACTAGCGGGAGAGCGTACAATGAGCAGTTCTTC.

The V and J genes are TRBV9 and TRBJ2-7; D unresolved. With 0 bases removed from V and 6 bases from J, the gap between germline ends came to 13 bases. CDR1 SGDLS and CDR2 YYNGEE come from the germline V gene. The CDR3 is 14 amino acids. CDR3 region: CASSVEPFRSEQYF. As DNA, the CDR3 is TGTGCCAGCAGCGTAGAACCCTTTCGGTCCGAGCAGTACTTC.

A word on this clonotype: The junction shows a germline mismatch at one end, possibly a read error. This rearrangement joins TRBV10-3 to TRBJ2-7; D might be TRBD2 (5 bases). CDR1 and CDR2 from the germline V gene are ENHRY and SYGVKD. The CDR3 is 13 residues long. CDR3: CASSDGLFYEQYF. The CDR3 bases are TGTGCCAGCAGTGACGGACTTTTCTACGAGCAGTACTTC.

The chain uses TRBV28 and TRBJ1-3; TRBD1 matches 10 bases. CDR3 size: 14 residues. J lost 3 bases, V lost 6 bases, and 2 bases had no gene match. Germline V lookup: CDR1 MDHEN, CDR2 SYDVKM. For the CDR3, the DNA is TGTGCCAGCAGCGGGACAGGGGATGGAAACACCATATATTTT. It is translated as CASSGTGDGNTIYF.

This clonotype has just one count. The chain combines TRBV20-1 with TRBJ2-5; D possibly corresponds to TRBD2 (5 bases). V was shortened by 1 base and J by 3 bases, with 12 bases between the two germline ends. The CDR3 length is 14 residues. Germline V CDR1 and CDR2: DFQATT, SNEGSKA (reference sequence). CDR3 in amino acids: CSARVNYGEETQYF. CDR3 coding DNA: TGCAGTGCTAGAGTAAACTACGGGGAAGAGACCCAGTACTTC.

The J gene is TRBJ2-7, the V gene TRBV20-1; D is ambiguous. CDR3 length: 14 residues. CDR1 is DFQATT, CDR2 SNEGSKA, per germline (reference sequence). Trimming cost V 3 bases and J 9 bases, with 21 bases left between them. CDR3: CSARPSRALSGQYF. The DNA for the CDR3 is TGCAGTGCTAGGCCCAGCCGGGCCCTTTCGGGGCAGTACTTC.

This clonotype was counted only a few times. The chain recombines TRBV12-3 or TRBV12-4 with TRBJ2-3, with 7 bases lining up with TRBD2. This CDR3 contains 15 residues. Losses at the gene ends were 6 bases for V and 3 bases for J; bases not matched to a gene: 9. CDR3: CASRSSRRETDTQYF. CDR3 coding DNA: TGTGCCAGCAGGTCGAGTCGGCGGGAGACAGATACGCAGTATTTT.